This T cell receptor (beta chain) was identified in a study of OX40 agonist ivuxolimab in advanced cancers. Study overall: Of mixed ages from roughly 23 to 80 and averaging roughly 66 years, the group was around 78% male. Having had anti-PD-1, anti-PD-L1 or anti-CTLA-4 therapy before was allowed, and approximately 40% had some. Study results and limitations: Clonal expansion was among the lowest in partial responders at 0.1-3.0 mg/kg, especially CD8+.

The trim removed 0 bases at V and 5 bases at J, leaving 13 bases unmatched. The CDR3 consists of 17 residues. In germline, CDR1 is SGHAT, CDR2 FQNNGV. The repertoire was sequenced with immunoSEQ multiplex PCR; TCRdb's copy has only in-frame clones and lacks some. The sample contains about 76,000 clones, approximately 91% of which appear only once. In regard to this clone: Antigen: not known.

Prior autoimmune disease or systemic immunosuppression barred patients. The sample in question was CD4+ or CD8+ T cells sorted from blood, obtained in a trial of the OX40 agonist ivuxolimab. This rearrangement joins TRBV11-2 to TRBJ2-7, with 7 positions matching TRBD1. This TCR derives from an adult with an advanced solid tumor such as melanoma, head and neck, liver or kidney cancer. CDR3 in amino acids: CASSLDFFGQAWDEQYF. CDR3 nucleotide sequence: TGTGCCAGCAGCTTAGATTTCTTCGGACAGGCCTGGGACGAGCAGTACTTC.